This T cell receptor (beta chain) was captured by sequencing in a study of control samples from healthy donors and cancer patients. The CDR3 runs 13 residues. Repertoires were generated with immunoSEQ multiplex PCR, while TCRdb's copy carries only in-frame clones and drops some. The table includes around 140,000 clones, 75% to 95% detected once. This sequence joins TRBV21-1 and TRBJ1-5. TRBV21-1 is reported as a pseudogene. Sample: blood. The sequence came from a man aged 25 to 40 in good health. This CDR3 is CASSKVGYQPQHF. The CDR3 DNA follows: TGTGCCAGCAGCAAAGTCGGGTACCAGCCCCAGCATTTT.